The 6 T cell receptor beta chains listed next were all sequenced from one sample in a study of T-cell memory formation after mild COVID-19. TCRdb used MiXCR to reprocess the 5' RACE reads, holding one entry per CDR3 protein. Among roughly 120,000 distinct CDR3 sequences listed, approximately 16% were seen once. Sequencing was carried out using PBMCs or a T cell subset sorted from them (not recorded which). All receptors come from an adult woman who had mild COVID-19 (a few samples of this study predate the infection). Cell type and time point are not known.

Only a few counts were recorded for this clonotype. This CDR3 reads CASKGGVAYNEQFF. Written as DNA, the CDR3 is TGTGCCAGCAAGGGTGGGGTAGCCTACAATGAGCAGTTCTTC. The chain employs TRBV2 and TRBJ2-1; the D is unclear. The V end was cut by 7 bases, the J end by 2 bases, with 12 bases between. CDR1 SNHLY and CDR2 FYNNEI come from the germline V gene. The CDR3 consists of 14 residues.

There are many counts of this clonotype. The junction does not match germline at one end; this may be a read error. V and J are TRBV7-7 and TRBJ2-1; 7 bases fit TRBD2. The CDR3 runs 15 residues. The germline gives CDR1 SSHAT, CDR2 FNYEAQ (reference sequence). The CDR3 region has the DNA TGTGCTAGCAGCCCCGGGAGGAGCTCCTACAATGAGCAGTTCTTC. This encodes CASSPGRSSYNEQFF.

The rearrangement joins TRBV6-5 to TRBJ1-2, with D possibly TRBD1 on 5 matching bases. The V gene lost 6 bases and the J gene lost 6 bases, with 20 bases spanning the gap. CDR3 length: 15 amino acids. Looked up from germline, CDR1 is MNHEY and CDR2 is SVGAGI. The CDR3 here is CASSLYTGTPNGYTF. CDR3 nucleotides: TGTGCCAGCAGCCTATACACCGGGACCCCTAATGGCTACACCTTC.

The chain links TRBV20-1 to TRBJ2-2; D gene uncertain. CDR1 DFQATT and CDR2 SNEGSKA come from the germline V gene (reference sequence). The CDR3 is 16 residues long. Deletions cut 0 bases from V and 6 bases from J, with 17 bases between. The CDR3 bases are TGCAGTGCTAGAGATCCACACCAACGAACTGCCGGGGAGCTGTTTTTT. Translation gives CSARDPHQRTAGELFF.

This clonotype has just one count. The chain has TRBV5-6 and TRBJ1-2, with 7 nucleotides matching TRBD1. This CDR3 is built from 14 residues. Germline V gives CDR1 SGHDT, CDR2 YYEEEE. The trim removed 3 bases at V and 8 bases at J, leaving 10 bases unmatched. The CDR3 protein is CASSYTTGAGGYTF. Here the CDR3 DNA reads TGTGCCAGCAGCTACACTACAGGGGCTGGAGGCTACACCTTC.

The chain links TRBV7-2 to TRBJ1-2; TRBD1 is a possible D gene (6 bases). In germline, CDR1 is SGHTA, CDR2 FQGNSA. The CDR3 runs to 16 residues. Trimming left V 4 bases short and J 5 bases short, with 20 bases between. The CDR3 here is CASSSIISRTEYGYTF. The CDR3 nucleotides are TGTGCCAGCAGCTCGATCATCTCTCGGACAGAATATGGCTACACCTTC.